The 3 T cell receptor beta chains presented below share a single source sample, sequenced in a study of T cell responses to AZD1222 COVID-19 vaccine. Data came from immunoSEQ multiplex PCR; TCRdb stores just in-frame clones and leaves some out. The repertoire includes approximately 150,000 clones, more than 80% of them detected once, and 3.5% to 4.5% sits in the top ten. Sequencing was performed on peripheral blood, taken 28 days after the second dose of the MenACWY control vaccine. All receptors derive from an adult who received the MenACWY meningococcal vaccine as a control.

The chain couples TRBV5-4 to TRBJ2-7; D is perhaps TRBD1 (5 bases). CDR3 size: 16 residues. CDR1 is SGHNT, CDR2 YYREEE, per germline (reference sequence). V was trimmed by 1 base and J by 0 bases, leaving 14 bases between them. CDR3 bases: TGTGCCAGCAGCTTGTCTCTGGACACGAGCTCCTACGAGCAGTACTTC. This sequence encodes CASSLSLDTSSYEQYF.

The chain combines TRBV29-1 with TRBJ1-2, with TRBD1 matching 7 bases. CDR3 size: 13 residues. With 4 bases clipped from V and 1 base from J, the junction kept 3 bases outside the gene matches. Germline CDR1 SQVTM, CDR2 ANQGSEA. CDR3 loop: CSVAGGLNYGYTF. In nucleotides, the CDR3 is TGCAGCGTTGCAGGGGGGCTTAACTATGGCTACACCTTC.

The J gene is TRBJ2-3, the V gene TRBV19, with 9 bases lining up with TRBD1. After removal of 5 bases from V and 4 bases from J, the junction contained 4 bases not matched to a gene. Germline loops: CDR1 LNHDA, CDR2 SQIVND (reference sequence). This CDR3 is 14 amino acids long. CDR3 loop: CASSLQGASDTQYF. In DNA, the CDR3 is TGTGCCAGTAGTTTACAGGGGGCGTCAGATACGCAGTATTTT.